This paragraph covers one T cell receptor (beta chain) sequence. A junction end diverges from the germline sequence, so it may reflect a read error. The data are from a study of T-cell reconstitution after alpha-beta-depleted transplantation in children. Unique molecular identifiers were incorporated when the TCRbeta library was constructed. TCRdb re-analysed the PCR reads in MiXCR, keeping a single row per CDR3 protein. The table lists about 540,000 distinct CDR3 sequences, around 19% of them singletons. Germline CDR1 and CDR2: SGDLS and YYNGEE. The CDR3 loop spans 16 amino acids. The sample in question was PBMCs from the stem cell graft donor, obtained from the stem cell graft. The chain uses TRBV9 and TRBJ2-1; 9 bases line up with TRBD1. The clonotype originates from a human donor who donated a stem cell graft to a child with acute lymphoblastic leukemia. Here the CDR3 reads CASSKTDRGTYNEQFF. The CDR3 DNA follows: TGTGCCAGCAGCAAGACGGACAGGGGAACCTATAATGAGCAGTTCTTC.